This T cell receptor (beta chain) was sequenced during a study of response to subunit inactivated influenza vaccine. This clonotype has a count of ten or more. Its specificity is unknown. Germline CDR1 reads SQVTM; CDR2 reads ANQGSEA. Trimming removed 7 bases from V and 3 bases from J; junction bases left unmatched: 9. The CDR3 sequence is 16 residues long. TCRdb fed the RT-PCR reads into MiXCR, producing one record per CDR3 protein. The data hold some 800,000 distinct CDR3 sequences, with about 20% observed a single time. Notes on the study in general: Authors suggested each seasonal flu vaccination may recruit only limited numbers of new T cells.

The sequences come from PBMCs from blood, collected about 5 days after vaccination. The V and J genes are TRBV29-1 and TRBJ2-2, with 12 bases fitting TRBD1. The TCR comes from a man aged 50-59 years who received an inactivated influenza vaccine. The chain's CDR3 is CSARRGQGAHTGELFF. The CDR3 DNA reads TGCAGCGCCCGGCGGGGACAGGGGGCTCACACCGGGGAGCTGTTTTTT.